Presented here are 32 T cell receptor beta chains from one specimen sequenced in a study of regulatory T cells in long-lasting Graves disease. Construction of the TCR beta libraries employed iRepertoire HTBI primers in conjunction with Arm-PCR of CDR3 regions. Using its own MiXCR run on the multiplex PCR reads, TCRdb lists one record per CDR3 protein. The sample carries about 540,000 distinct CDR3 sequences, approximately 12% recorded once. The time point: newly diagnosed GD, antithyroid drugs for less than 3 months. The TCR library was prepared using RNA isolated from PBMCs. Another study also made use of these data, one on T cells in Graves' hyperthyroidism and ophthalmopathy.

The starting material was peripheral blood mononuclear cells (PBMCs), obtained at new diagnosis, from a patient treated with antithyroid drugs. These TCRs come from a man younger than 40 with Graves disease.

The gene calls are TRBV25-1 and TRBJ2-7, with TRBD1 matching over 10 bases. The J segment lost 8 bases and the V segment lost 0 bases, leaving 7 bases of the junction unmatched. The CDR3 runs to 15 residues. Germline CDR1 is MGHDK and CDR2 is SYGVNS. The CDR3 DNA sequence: TGTGCCAGCAGTGAATATGGGGACAGGGGAGTGCAGCAGTACTTC. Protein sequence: CASSEYGDRGVQQYF.

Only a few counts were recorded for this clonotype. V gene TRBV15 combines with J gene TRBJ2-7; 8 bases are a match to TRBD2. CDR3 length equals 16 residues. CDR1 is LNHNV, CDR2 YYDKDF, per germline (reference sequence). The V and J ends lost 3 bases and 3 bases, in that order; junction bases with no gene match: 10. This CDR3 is CATSRGVGTRGYEQYF. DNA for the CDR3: TGTGCCACCAGCAGGGGGGTCGGGACTAGAGGCTACGAGCAGTACTTC.

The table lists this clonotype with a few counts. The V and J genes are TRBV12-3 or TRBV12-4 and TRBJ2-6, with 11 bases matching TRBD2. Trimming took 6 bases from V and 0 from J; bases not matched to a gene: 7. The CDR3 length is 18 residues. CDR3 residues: CASSLGLAEFSGANVLTF. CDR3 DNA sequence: TGTGCCAGCAGCTTGGGACTAGCGGAATTCTCTGGGGCCAACGTCCTGACTTTC.

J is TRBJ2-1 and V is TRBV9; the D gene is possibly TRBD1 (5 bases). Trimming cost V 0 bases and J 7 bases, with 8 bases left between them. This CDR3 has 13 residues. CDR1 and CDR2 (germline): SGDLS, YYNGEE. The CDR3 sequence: CASSVGGQNEQFF. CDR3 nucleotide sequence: TGTGCCAGCAGCGTAGGGGGCCAAAATGAGCAGTTCTTC.

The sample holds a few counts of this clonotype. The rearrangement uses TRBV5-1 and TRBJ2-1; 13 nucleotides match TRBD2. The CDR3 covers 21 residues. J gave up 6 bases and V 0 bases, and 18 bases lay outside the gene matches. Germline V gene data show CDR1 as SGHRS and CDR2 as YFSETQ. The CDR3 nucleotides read TGCGCCAGCAGCTTGGAGCGGACTAGCGGGAGAGAATTTTCATGGGGCAATGAGCAGTTCTTC. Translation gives CASSLERTSGREFSWGNEQFF.

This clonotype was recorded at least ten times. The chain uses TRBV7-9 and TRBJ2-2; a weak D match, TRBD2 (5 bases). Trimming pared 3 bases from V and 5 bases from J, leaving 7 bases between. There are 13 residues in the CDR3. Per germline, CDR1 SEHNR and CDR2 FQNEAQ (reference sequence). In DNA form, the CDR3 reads TGTGCCAGCAGCTTGACGGGGACCGGGGAGCTGTTTTTT. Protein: CASSLTGTGELFF.

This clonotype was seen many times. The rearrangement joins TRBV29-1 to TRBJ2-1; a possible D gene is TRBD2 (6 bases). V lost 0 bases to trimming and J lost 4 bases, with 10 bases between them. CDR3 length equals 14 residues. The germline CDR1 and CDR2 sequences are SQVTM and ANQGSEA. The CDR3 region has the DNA TGCAGCGTTGAAGAGGTTAGCGGATACAATGAGCAGTTCTTC. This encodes CSVEEVSGYNEQFF.

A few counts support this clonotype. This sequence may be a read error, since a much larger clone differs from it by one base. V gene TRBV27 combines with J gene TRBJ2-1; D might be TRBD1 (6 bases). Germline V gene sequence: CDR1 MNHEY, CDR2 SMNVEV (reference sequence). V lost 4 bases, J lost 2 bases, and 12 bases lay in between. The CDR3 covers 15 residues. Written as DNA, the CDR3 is TGTGCCAGCAGTTCTCAGGGGACCACCTACAATGAGCAGTTCTTC. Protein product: CASSSQGTTYNEQFF.

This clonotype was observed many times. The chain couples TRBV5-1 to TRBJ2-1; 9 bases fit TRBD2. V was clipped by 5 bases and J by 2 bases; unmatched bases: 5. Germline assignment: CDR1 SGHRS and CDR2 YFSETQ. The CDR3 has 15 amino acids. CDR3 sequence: CASRTGTSTYNEQFF. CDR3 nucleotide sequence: TGCGCCAGCAGAACCGGGACTAGCACCTACAATGAGCAGTTCTTC.

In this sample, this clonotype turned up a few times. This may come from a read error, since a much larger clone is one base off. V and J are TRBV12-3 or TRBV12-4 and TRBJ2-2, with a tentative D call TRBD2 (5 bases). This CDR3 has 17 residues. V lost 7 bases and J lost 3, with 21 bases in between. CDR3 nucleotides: TGTGCCAGCACCTCCGGGGAAGGGTTATACTACACCGGGGAGCTGTTTTTT. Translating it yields CASTSGEGLYYTGELFF.

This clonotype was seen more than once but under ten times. This CDR3 reads CASKGIETQYF. The CDR3 DNA is TGTGCCAGCAAAGGGATAGAGACCCAGTACTTC. The V gene is TRBV19, the J gene TRBJ2-5; D uncertain. With 9 bases removed from V and 4 bases from J, the gap between germline ends came to 9 bases. Per the germline V gene, CDR1 is LNHDA and CDR2 is SQIVND (reference sequence). The CDR3 is 11 residues long.

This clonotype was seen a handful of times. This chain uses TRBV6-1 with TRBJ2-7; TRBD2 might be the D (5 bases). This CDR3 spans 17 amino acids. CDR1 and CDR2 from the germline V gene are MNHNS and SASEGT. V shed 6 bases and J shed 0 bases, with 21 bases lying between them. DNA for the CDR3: TGTGCCAGCAGAACGAGTAGGAGCCTAGCCCACTCCTACGAGCAGTACTTC. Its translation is CASRTSRSLAHSYEQYF.

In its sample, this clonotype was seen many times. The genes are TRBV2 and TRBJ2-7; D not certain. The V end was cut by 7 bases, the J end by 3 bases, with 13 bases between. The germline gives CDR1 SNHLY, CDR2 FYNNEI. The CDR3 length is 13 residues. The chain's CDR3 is CASTERLNYEQYF. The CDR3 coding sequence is TGTGCCAGCACCGAGAGGCTTAACTACGAGCAGTACTTC. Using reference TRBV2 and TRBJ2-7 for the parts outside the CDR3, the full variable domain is EPEVTQTPSHQVTQMGQEVILRCVPISNHLYFYWYRQILGQKVEFLVSFYNNEISEKSEIFDDQFSVERPDGSNFTLKIRSTKLEDSAMYFCASTERLNYEQYFGPGTRLTVT.

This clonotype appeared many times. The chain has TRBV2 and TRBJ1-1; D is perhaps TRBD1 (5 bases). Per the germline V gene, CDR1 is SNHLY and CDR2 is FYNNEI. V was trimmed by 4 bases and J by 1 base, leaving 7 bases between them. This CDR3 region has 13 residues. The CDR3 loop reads CASSATENTEAFF. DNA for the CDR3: TGTGCCAGCAGTGCGACAGAGAACACTGAAGCTTTCTTT.

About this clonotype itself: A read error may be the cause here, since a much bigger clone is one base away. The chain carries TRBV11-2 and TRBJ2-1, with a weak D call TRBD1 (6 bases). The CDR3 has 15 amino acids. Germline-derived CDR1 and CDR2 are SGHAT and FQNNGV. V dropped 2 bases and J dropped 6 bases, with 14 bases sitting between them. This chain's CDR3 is CASSLTRGASNEQFF. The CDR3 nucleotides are TGTGCCAGCAGCTTAACCAGGGGCGCTAGCAATGAGCAGTTCTTC.

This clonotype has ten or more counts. CDR3 DNA: TGTGCCAGCAGTTCAGACGGACTAGCCGGGAAGGCCCAGTACTTC. This codes for CASSSDGLAGKAQYF. The V call is TRBV28, the J call TRBJ2-5; 8 bases fit TRBD2. J lost 9 bases, V lost 4 bases, and 13 bases had no gene match. Germline V gene sequence: CDR1 MDHEN, CDR2 SYDVKM. This CDR3 region has 15 residues. The full variable domain, rest sourced from reference TRBV28 and TRBJ2-5, is DVKVTQSSRYLVKRTGEKVFLECVQDMDHENMFWYRQDPGLGLRLIYFSYDVKMKEKGDIPEGYSVSREKKERFSLILESASTNQTSMYLCASSSDGLAGKAQYFGPGTRLLVL.

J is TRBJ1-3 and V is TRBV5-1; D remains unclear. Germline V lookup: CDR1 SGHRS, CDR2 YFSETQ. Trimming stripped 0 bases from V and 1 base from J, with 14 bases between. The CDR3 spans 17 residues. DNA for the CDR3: TGCGCCAGCAGCTTGGAAGCGGCTTTGGGTTCTGGAAACACCATATATTTT. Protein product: CASSLEAALGSGNTIYF.

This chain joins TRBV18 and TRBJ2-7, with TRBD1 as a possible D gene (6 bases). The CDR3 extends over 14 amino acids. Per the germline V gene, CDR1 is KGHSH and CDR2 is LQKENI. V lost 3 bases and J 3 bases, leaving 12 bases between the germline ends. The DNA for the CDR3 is TGTGCCAGCTCACCCTCGAGACAGGACTACGAGCAGTACTTC. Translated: CASSPSRQDYEQYF.

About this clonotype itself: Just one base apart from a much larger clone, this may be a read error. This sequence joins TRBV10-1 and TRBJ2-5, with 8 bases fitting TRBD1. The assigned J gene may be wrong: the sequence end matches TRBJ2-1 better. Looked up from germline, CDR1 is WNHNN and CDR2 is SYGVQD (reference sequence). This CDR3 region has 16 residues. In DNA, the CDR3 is TGCGCCAGCAGTGAGTCGTTAACCCAGGGGGCGTACGAGCAGTTCTTC. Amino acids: CASSESLTQGAYEQFF.

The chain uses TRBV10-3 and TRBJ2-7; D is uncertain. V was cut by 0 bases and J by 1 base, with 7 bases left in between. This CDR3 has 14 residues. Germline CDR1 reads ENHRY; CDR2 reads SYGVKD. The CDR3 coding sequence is TGTGCCATCAGTGAGTCGTCGCCTTCCTACGAGCAGTACTTC. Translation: CAISESSPSYEQYF.

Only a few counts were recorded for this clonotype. The CDR3 region is CARTQTYEQYF. In DNA, the CDR3 is TGTGCCCGGACCCAGACCTACGAGCAGTACTTC. The genes are TRBV30 and TRBJ2-7; D not resolved. In germline, CDR1 is GTSNPN, CDR2 SVGIG (reference sequence). The CDR3 has 11 residues. The ends were cut back, 8 bases at V and 2 bases at J, with 10 bases in the middle.

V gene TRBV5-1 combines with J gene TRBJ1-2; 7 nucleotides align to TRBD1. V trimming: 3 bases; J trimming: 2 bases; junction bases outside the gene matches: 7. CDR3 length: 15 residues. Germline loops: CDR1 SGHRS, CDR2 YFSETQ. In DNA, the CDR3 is TGCGCCAGCAGCTCTAACCGGGACAGCAACTATGGCTACACCTTC. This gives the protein CASSSNRDSNYGYTF.

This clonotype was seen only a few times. In DNA, the CDR3 is TGTGCCAGCAGCGTAGCGGGAGGGCAGACAGATACGCAGTATTTT. As protein: CASSVAGGQTDTQYF. J is TRBJ2-3 and V is TRBV9, with 8 nucleotides matching TRBD2. CDR1 is SGDLS and CDR2 is YYNGEE in the germline V gene. This CDR3 contains 15 residues. Trimming cost V 0 bases and J 3 bases; bases outside gene matches: 3.

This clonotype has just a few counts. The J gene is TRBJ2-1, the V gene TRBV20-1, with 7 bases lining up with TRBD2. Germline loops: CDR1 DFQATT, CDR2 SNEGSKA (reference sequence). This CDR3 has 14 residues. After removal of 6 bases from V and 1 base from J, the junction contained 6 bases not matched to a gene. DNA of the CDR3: TGCAGTGCCTATAGCGGGCCGTCCTACAATGAGCAGTTCTTC. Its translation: CSAYSGPSYNEQFF.

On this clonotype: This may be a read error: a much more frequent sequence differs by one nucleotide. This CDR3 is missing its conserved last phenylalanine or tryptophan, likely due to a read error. The CDR3, as DNA: TGTGCCAGCAGCACCTCGACTAGCGGGTCCGCTGAGCAGTTCCTC. This gives the protein CASSTSTSGSAEQFL. The chain couples TRBV11-3 to TRBJ2-1; TRBD2 matches 10 bases. Looked up from germline, CDR1 is SGHNT and CDR2 is YENEEA. The length of the CDR3 is 15 residues. The trim removed 5 bases at V and 9 bases at J, leaving 10 bases unmatched.

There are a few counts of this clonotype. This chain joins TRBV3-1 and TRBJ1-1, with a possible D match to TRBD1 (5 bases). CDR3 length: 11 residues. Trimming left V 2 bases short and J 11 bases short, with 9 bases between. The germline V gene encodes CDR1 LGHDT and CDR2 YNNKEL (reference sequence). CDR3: CASSQRGPAFF. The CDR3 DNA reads TGTGCCAGCAGCCAAAGGGGACCGGCTTTCTTT.

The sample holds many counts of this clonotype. The CDR3 is CASTGQANGNIQYF. CDR3 DNA: TGCGCCAGCACTGGGCAGGCGAATGGGAACATTCAGTACTTC. This chain links TRBV5-1 with TRBJ2-4, with D unclear. Trimming stripped 6 bases from V and 7 bases from J, with 17 bases between. The V gene's germline CDR1 is SGHRS and CDR2 YFSETQ. This CDR3 has 14 amino acids.

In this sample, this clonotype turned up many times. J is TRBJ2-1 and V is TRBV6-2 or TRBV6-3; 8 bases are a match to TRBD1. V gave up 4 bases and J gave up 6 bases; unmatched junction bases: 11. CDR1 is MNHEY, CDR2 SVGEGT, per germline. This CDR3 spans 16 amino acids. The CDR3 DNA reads TGTGCCAGCAGTTCCTCCGGGACAGGAAAAGGCAATGAGCAGTTCTTC. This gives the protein CASSSSGTGKGNEQFF.

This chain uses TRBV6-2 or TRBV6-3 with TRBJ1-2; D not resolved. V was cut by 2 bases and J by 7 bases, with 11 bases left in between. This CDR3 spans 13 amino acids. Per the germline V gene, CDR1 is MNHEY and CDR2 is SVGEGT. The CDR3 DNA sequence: TGTGCCAGCAGTTACGCGGGGATAGGTGGCTACACCTTC. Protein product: CASSYAGIGGYTF.

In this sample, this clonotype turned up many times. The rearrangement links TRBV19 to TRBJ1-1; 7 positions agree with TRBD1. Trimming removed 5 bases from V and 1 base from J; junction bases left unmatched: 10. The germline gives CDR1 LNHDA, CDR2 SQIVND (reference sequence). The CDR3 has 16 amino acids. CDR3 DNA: TGTGCCAGTAGTGATCCGAGGGGGCATGAGAACACTGAAGCTTTCTTT. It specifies CASSDPRGHENTEAFF. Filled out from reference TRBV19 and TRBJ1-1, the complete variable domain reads DGGITQSPKYLFRKEGQNVTLSCEQNLNHDAMYWYRQDPGQGLRLIYYSQIVNDFQKGDIAEGYSVSREKKESFPLTVTSAQKNPTAFYLCASSDPRGHENTEAFFGQGTRLTVV.

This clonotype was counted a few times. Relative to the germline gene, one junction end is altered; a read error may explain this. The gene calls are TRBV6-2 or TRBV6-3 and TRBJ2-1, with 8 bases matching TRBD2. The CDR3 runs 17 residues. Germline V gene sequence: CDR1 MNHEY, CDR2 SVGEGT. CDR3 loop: CASSIPRLAIVYNEQFF. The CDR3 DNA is TGCGCCAGCAGCATTCCAAGACTAGCGATAGTTTACAATGAGCAGTTCTTC.

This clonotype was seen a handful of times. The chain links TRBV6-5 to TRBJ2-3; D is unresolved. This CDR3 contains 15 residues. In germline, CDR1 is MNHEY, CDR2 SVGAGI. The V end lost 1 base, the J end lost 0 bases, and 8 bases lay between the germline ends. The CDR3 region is CASSYFNHSTDTQYF. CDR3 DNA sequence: TGTGCCAGCAGTTACTTTAATCACAGCACAGATACGCAGTATTTT.